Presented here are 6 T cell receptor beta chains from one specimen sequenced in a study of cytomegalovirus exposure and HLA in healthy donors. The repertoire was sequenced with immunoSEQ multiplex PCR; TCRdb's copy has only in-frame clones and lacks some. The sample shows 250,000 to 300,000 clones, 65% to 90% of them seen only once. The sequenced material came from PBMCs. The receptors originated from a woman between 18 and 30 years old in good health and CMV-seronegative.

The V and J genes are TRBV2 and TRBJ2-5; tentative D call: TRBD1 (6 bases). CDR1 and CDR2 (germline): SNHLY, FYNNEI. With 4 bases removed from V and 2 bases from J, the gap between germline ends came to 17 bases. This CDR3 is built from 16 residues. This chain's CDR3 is CASSVVTDSLQETQYF. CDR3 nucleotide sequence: TGTGCCAGCAGTGTCGTGACGGACAGCCTACAAGAGACCCAGTACTTC.

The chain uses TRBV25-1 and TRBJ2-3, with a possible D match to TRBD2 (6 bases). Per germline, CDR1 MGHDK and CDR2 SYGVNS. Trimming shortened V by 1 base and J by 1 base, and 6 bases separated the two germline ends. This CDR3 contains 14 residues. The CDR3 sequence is CASSEWGGTDTQYF. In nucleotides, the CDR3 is TGTGCCAGCAGTGAATGGGGGGGCACAGATACGCAGTATTTT.

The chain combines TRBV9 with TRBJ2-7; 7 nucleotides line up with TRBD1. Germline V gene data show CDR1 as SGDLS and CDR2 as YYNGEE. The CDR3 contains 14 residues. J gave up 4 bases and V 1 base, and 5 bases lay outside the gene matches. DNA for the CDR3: TGTGCCAGCAGCGTAACAGGGGACCCTTACGAGCAGTACTTC. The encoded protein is CASSVTGDPYEQYF.

The CDR3 DNA follows: TGCGCCAGCAGCCTAGGCCCCGGGACTAGCGGGCCCCGGGATACGCAGTATTTT. Translated: CASSLGPGTSGPRDTQYF. The chain combines TRBV4-1 with TRBJ2-3, with TRBD2 identical over 12 bases. The V gene end was trimmed by 4 bases and the J gene end by 6 bases; junction bases not matched to a gene: 14. Germline values: CDR1 MGHRA, CDR2 YSYEKL. The CDR3 covers 18 residues.

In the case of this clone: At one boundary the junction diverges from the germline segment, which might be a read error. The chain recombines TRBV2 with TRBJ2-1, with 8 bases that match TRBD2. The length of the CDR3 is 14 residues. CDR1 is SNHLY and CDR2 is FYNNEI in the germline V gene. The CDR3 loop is CAGSGTSSYNEQFF. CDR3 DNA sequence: TGTGCCGGCAGTGGGACTAGCTCCTACAATGAGCAGTTCTTC.

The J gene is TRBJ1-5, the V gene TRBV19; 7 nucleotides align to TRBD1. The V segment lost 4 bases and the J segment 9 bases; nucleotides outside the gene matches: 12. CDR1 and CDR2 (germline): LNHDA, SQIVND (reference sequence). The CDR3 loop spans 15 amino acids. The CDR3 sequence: CASSNGQARGLPQHF. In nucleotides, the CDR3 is TGTGCCAGTAGTAATGGACAGGCGAGAGGTCTGCCCCAGCATTTT.